These T cell receptor beta chains were read from a single sample in a study of Tregs in tolerant kidney transplant recipients. The repertoire was sequenced with immunoSEQ multiplex PCR; TCRdb's copy has only in-frame clones and lacks some. The sample comprises about 50,000 clones, approximately 89% of which are singletons, and 15% to 18% rests with the top ten. The sample here was CD8+ T cells from blood (PBMCs), taken 12 months after the transplant. These TCRs come from a human patient who received a combined kidney and bone marrow transplant. Some of the T cells may derive from the graft donor. Both conserved end residues are part of each CDR3. A D gene is named only where the DNA matches it firmly. Some rows have no size entry. The others give once, few or many, or a class for an expanded clone.

j_call clone_size d_call v_call cdr3_nt cdr3_aa
TRBJ2-1 . . TRBV29-1 TGCAGCGTTGAAGATGGCAACTACAATGAGCAGTTCTTC CSVEDGNYNEQFF
TRBJ2-7 . TRBD1 TRBV9 TGTGCCAGCAGCCCCGATCCGGGACAGGGATACGAGCAGTACTTC CASSPDPGQGYEQYF
TRBJ2-1 . TRBD2 TRBV2 TGTGCCAGCAGCGCGACGGGGGGGCGCTACAATGAGCAGTTCTTC CASSATGGRYNEQFF
TRBJ2-7 . TRBD1 TRBV5-1 TGCGCCAGCAGCTTCAGGGGGCAGGCGGACGAGCAGTACTTC CASSFRGQADEQYF
TRBJ2-7 . . TRBV27 TGTGCCAGCAGCCCCAACCCCCCTCGGGAGTACTTC CASSPNPPREYF
TRBJ1-2 . . TRBV19 TGTGCCAGTAGTACCGGACAGTTTAATGGCTACACCTTC CASSTGQFNGYTF
TRBJ2-5 . . TRBV4-1 TGCGCCAGCAGCCCCGACTTGAGTAGCCAAGAGACCCAGTACTTC CASSPDLSSQETQYF
TRBJ2-1 . . TRBV11-2 TGTGCCAGCAGCTTATTTAGTGCTAGCGCGAGAAGCGAGCAGTTCTTC CASSLFSASARSEQFF
TRBJ1-5 . . TRBV7-9 TGTGCCAGCAGCCGATCGAGGTACCGGCCCCAGCATTTT CASSRSRYRPQHF
TRBJ1-5 . TRBD1 TRBV28 TGTGCCAGCAGTTCTGAAGAGGGGGCGAATCAGCCCCAGCATTTT CASSSEEGANQPQHF
TRBJ2-7 . . TRBV7-2 TGTGCCAGCAGCTTAAGAGCCTACGAGCAGTACTTC CASSLRAYEQYF
TRBJ2-1 . TRBD2 TRBV11-3 TGTGCCAGCAGCTTAGGGGGACTAGCGGGGGTGGATGAGCAGTTCTTC CASSLGGLAGVDEQFF
TRBJ2-7 . . TRBV30 TGTGCCTGGAGTGTATCTTACGAGCAGTACTTC CAWSVSYEQYF
TRBJ2-5 . TRBD1 TRBV4-1 TGCGCCAGCAGCCAACTGGGGACAGGGGTACAAGAGACCCAGTACTTC CASSQLGTGVQETQYF
TRBJ2-7 . TRBD1 TRBV19 TGTGCCAGTAGTAGTGGACAGGGCTCCTACGAGCAGTACTTC CASSSGQGSYEQYF
TRBJ1-2 . . TRBV7-9 TGTGCCAGCACCTCCCTGGGGCAGGGCGTTCGGGGCTACACCTTC CASTSLGQGVRGYTF
TRBJ2-4 . . TRBV27 TGTGCCAGCAGTTGGGGGGACGGTGGAAACATTCAGTACTTC CASSWGDGGNIQYF
TRBJ2-3 . . TRBV19 TGTGCCAGTGAGGAGGGGGGGAGCACAGATACGCAGTATTTT CASEEGGSTDTQYF
TRBJ2-2 . TRBD1 TRBV5-1 TGCGCCAGCAGCTACTGGACAGGGGGTAAAGCCGGGGAGCTGTTTTTT CASSYWTGGKAGELFF
TRBJ2-1 . . TRBV4-1 TGCGCCAGCAGCCCACTAGGGTCCGGAAGCTCCTACAATGAGCAGTTCTTC CASSPLGSGSSYNEQFF
TRBJ2-3 . TRBD2 TRBV5-1 TGCGCCAGCAGCTTGGCCGGACTAGTAACAGATACGCAGTATTTT CASSLAGLVTDTQYF
TRBJ2-1 few TRBD1 TRBV6-4 TGTGCCAGCAGTGACGGGACAGGGGGCAATGAGCAGTTCTTC CASSDGTGGNEQFF
TRBJ1-5 once . TRBV4-3 TGCGCCAGCAGCCAAGATTCGGGGTCAAATCAGCCCCAGCATTTT CASSQDSGSNQPQHF
TRBJ2-5 . . TRBV2 TGTGCCAGCAGTGGGTGGGCCTTTGAGACCCAGTACTTC CASSGWAFETQYF
TRBJ2-7 . . TRBV27 TGTGCCAGCAGTGCCCTCCCGGACAGATCCTACGAGCAGTACTTC CASSALPDRSYEQYF
TRBJ2-1 . TRBD1 TRBV9 TGTGCCAGCAAACCGGGACAGGGTGGGGGGCATGAGCAGTTCTTC CASKPGQGGGHEQFF
TRBJ1-5 . . TRBV27 TGTGCCAGCAGTTACTACCCTAATCAGCCCCAGCATTTT CASSYYPNQPQHF
TRBJ1-2 . TRBD1 TRBV4-3 TGCGCCAGCAGCCAAGATTGGACAGGGCCCTATGGCTACACCTTC CASSQDWTGPYGYTF
TRBJ1-2 once . TRBV30 TGTGCCTGGAGCCCGAGACATGGACAGCTCTATGGCTACACCTTC CAWSPRHGQLYGYTF
TRBJ2-7 . . TRBV11-2 TGTGCCAGCAGCCTATTGTACAGGGTGTCCTACGAGCAGTACTTC CASSLLYRVSYEQYF
TRBJ1-4 few . TRBV4-1 TGCGCCAGCAGCCAAGTCAGGGTGGAAGAAAAACTGTTTTTT CASSQVRVEEKLFF
TRBJ2-7 . TRBD2 TRBV28 TGTGCCAGCAGTTTTCGGGGCGGTGGTAGCGGGGGCCCTATCTACGAGCAGTACTTC CASSFRGGGSGGPIYEQYF
TRBJ2-2 . TRBD1 TRBV29-1 TGCAGCGTTGCCCACAGGGGACCGAACACCGGGGAGCTGTTTTTT CSVAHRGPNTGELFF
TRBJ2-1 . TRBD2 TRBV4-3 TGCGCCAGCAGCCAAGATGCTGGGCGGGGAGGGGTTTTCGCCTACAATGAGCAGTTCTTC CASSQDAGRGGVFAYNEQFF
TRBJ2-1 once . TRBV29-1 TGCAGCTCCGGGATGACAGGAATATTAGGATATGAGCAGTTCTTC CSSGMTGILGYEQFF
TRBJ2-5 . . TRBV7-3 TGTGCCAGCAGCTTTGTCGGGTCAGAGACCCAGTACTTC CASSFVGSETQYF
TRBJ2-3 once TRBD2 TRBV7-8 TGTGCCAGCAGCTTAGAGGCTAGCGGAAACACAGATACGCAGTATTTT CASSLEASGNTDTQYF
TRBJ2-5 . TRBD1 TRBV11-1 TGTGCCAGCACCGGACAGGGCAAAGAGACCCAGTACTTC CASTGQGKETQYF
TRBJ2-7 . TRBD1 TRBV7-9 TGTGCCAGCAGCTTTTTCCGGGACAGGGACTACGAGCAGTACTTC CASSFFRDRDYEQYF
TRBJ2-7 . TRBD1 TRBV14 TGTGCCAGCAGCCAGACCGGACAGGGCTACGAGCAGTACTTC CASSQTGQGYEQYF
TRBJ1-2 . . TRBV9 TGTGCCAGCAGCGTTGAACAGGGAGTTTATGGCTACACCTTC CASSVEQGVYGYTF
TRBJ2-7 . . TRBV2 TGTGCCAGCAGTGAAGCGCTCGGGGCCGAGACTAGCTCCTACGAGCAGTACTTC CASSEALGAETSSYEQYF
TRBJ2-2 . . TRBV7-9 TGTGCCAGCAGCCCTCCTCTACAGGGTACCGGGGAGCTGTTTTTT CASSPPLQGTGELFF
TRBJ2-3 few . TRBV25-1 TGTGCCAGCAGCGCCATCGGGGATACGCAGTATTTT CASSAIGDTQYF
TRBJ1-1 . TRBD1 TRBV19 TGTGCCAGTAGTATCTGGACAGGGTCAGTCACTGAAGCTTTCTTT CASSIWTGSVTEAFF
TRBJ2-1 once TRBD2 TRBV14 TGTGCCAGCAGCCAATTAGCGGGGCCTCGAAATGAGCAGTTCTTC CASSQLAGPRNEQFF
TRBJ2-1 . TRBD2 TRBV7-9 TGTGCCAGCACCGAGCCGCTAGCGGGAGCATTAACGAATGAGCAGTTCTTC CASTEPLAGALTNEQFF
TRBJ2-7 . TRBD1 TRBV27 TGTGCCAGCAGTCCTTGGGACAGGGACCACGAGCAGTACTTC CASSPWDRDHEQYF
TRBJ2-7 . TRBD1 TRBV27 TGTGCCAGCAGCCATAGGACAGGGGGTATCTACGAGCAGTACTTC CASSHRTGGIYEQYF
TRBJ1-2 . . TRBV11-2 TGTGCCAGCAGCTTAGTCGGTCCACCATCTAGGGGCGGCTACACCTTC CASSLVGPPSRGGYTF
TRBJ2-3 . TRBD2 TRBV4-3 TGCGCCAGCAGCCAATTCCCGGGACTAGCTTCAGATACGCAGTATTTT CASSQFPGLASDTQYF
TRBJ1-4 . TRBD1 TRBV11-2 TGTGCCAGCAGCTCGGGGACAGGAGCAAATGAAAAACTGTTTTTT CASSSGTGANEKLFF
TRBJ2-5 . . TRBV2 TGTGCCTCCCAGGAGGGGGCCACCCAAGAGACCCAGTACTTC CASQEGATQETQYF
TRBJ2-4 . TRBD2 TRBV19 TGTGCCAGTAGTATAGGACTAGCGGGGGGATCCAAAAACATTCAGTACTTC CASSIGLAGGSKNIQYF
TRBJ2-7 . TRBD2 TRBV13 TGTGCCAGCAGCTTGTGGGGTAGCGGGAGCTCCTACGAGCAGTACTTC CASSLWGSGSSYEQYF